This TCR beta chain was profiled in a study of blood T cell repertoires in COVID-19. Overall study: The United States, Italy and Spain were the sources of the acute and convalescent COVID-19 samples.

The CDR3 runs 17 residues. Trimming removed 1 base from V and 1 base from J; junction bases left unmatched: 10. Germline lookup yields CDR1 SGHNT and CDR2 YYREEE (reference sequence). This clone showed up just a few times. Per the original data handling: The assay estimated nucleated cells by amplifying reference gene primers. The protocol was immunoSEQ multiplex PCR, while the TCRdb copy is restricted to in-frame clones and leaves out a portion. V and J calls and clone size are given by that table; D and trimming were obtained from the DNA. This table has 60,000 or so clones, about 90% appearing once.

What was sequenced was peripheral blood. The clonotype was recovered from a human donor with acute or convalescent COVID-19. The donor label of this sample is uncertain. The V and J genes are TRBV5-4 and TRBJ1-1; 7 nucleotides agree with TRBD1. CDR3 in amino acids: CASSLPNRGQRNTEAFF. The CDR3 DNA sequence: TGTGCCAGCAGCTTGCCGAACAGGGGACAAAGGAACACTGAAGCTTTCTTT.